This T cell receptor beta chain comes out of a study of identical twins. Study results and limitations: Analyses of zero insertions could, in part, be confounded by invariant MAIT and iNKT cells.

Trimming stripped 6 bases from V and 2 bases from J, with 20 bases between. This CDR3 is 17 amino acids long. Each donor was a healthy Caucasian. TCRdb called the 5' RACE reads again in MiXCR, with one record for every CDR3 protein. The sample yields 1.5 million to 2 million distinct CDR3 sequences, under 35% seen once. This clonotype was seen only a few times. Its antigen remains unknown. The TCR was taken from a newborn girl in good health. This chain joins TRBV12-3 or TRBV12-4 and TRBJ1-3; D is possibly TRBD1 (6 bases). Sequencing was performed on cord blood. CDR3 loop: CASRKGPAGVAGNTIYF. CDR3 sequence (DNA): TGTGCCAGCAGGAAAGGGCCGGCAGGGGTAGCTGGAAACACCATATATTTT.